This T cell receptor (beta chain) was observed in a study of cytomegalovirus exposure and HLA in healthy donors (dated by TCRdb to 2016 to 2017). Study-level background: An earlier analysis of some 500 of the donors reported approximately 270 Gb of sequence data and roughly 110 million unique TCR beta sequences from about 200 million T cells. An early release that covered more than 550 HLA-typed donors contained approximately 300 gigabases of sequencing data and tens of millions of unique TCR sequences. Among the roughly 400 genotyped donors, approximately 76% belonged to the genetic ancestry cluster associated with self-reported Caucasian donors. The study aimed to test whether signatures of past pathogen exposure could be identified by cataloging public T cell receptors. The study profiled the T cell repertoires of 500 to 800 subjects by immunosequencing and related them to cytomegalovirus serostatus. In addition to the first cohort of hundreds of subjects, a separate validation cohort of about 120 different subjects was used. High-throughput TCR immunosequencing, statistical association of individual TCRs with disease status, and machine learning were combined to predict cytomegalovirus infection status. A later analysis re-analyzed previously published TCR beta repertoires from approximately 700 donors and added high-resolution HLA genotyping to study TCR occurrence patterns. In the later analysis, no new phenotypic data were used to find candidate immune exposures; instead, reliance was placed on TCR beta sequences and their occurrence across donors. In an earlier analysis of 587 of the donors, high-throughput TCR beta sequencing was used to judge whether each TCR beta V gene segment behaved as functional or pseudogenic. Donor age, sex, ethnicity and CMV serostatus were collected together with the repertoire data. A later genetic analysis took genome-wide SNP genotypes for about 60% of the roughly 670 donors and used that subset as a discovery cohort. All discovery cohort repertoires had been generated using a single sequencing platform. HLA typing covered class I and class II loci at four-digit resolution. The number of donors typed differed by locus, with roughly 620-630 for A, B, C, DRB1 and DQB1, 522 for DQA1, 600 to 610 for DPA1, and over 400 for DPB1. Four to six DR-DQ haplotypes were handled as single units for association and clustering, since linkage in the cohort was strong. Across about 370 genotyped donors of the cohort, an average of about 240,000 unique TCR beta nucleotide sequences per donor were sequenced, and about a sixth of those sequences were non-productive.

As encoded in the germline V gene (reference sequence), CDR1 is LNHNV while CDR2 is YYDKDF. From the cysteine through the phenylalanine, the CDR3 covers 15 amino acids. The DNA shown is the 45-base CDR3, in frame from base 1. The germline ends are 16 bases apart after V is trimmed by 4 bases and J by 4 bases. The paper as a whole reports these results and caveats: Broadly in line with IMGT annotations, most TCR beta V segments showed up in productive rearrangements about 87% or about 30% of the time in an earlier analysis of approximately 640 of the donors. In both the original and validation cohorts, the classifier was reported to diagnose cytomegalovirus status with high specificity and sensitivity. Most CMV-associated TCR beta chains appeared to be HLA-restricted in a later analysis, and the HLA associations seemed to be driven largely by CMV exposure. Immune exposure information for the cohort was limited to CMV serostatus. Three of the identified cytomegalovirus-associated TCR beta chains were confirmed in vitro to be specific for cytomegalovirus antigens. Some IMGT-functional V segments, including TRBV6-2 and TRBV6-3, could not be told apart with the 87-base-pair reads, so those segments were excluded. The study gave a list of roughly 150 TCR beta chains associated with cytomegalovirus. When HLA alleles, especially DR and DQ, strongly co-occurred, attributing TCR associations to individual alleles was difficult. Because counts were too low, seventeen rarely observed V segments, including chromosome 9 orphons, were excluded from the earlier analysis of 587 of the donors. Compared with the approximately 600-donor mean, donors in an Asian-associated ancestry cluster had fewer N-insertions in productive TCRs, according to a later genetic analysis. The authors suggested that the approach could potentially be extended to other disease states and immunological phenotypes. Roughly uniform sequencing depth across donors was assumed in presence/absence analyses, although this assumption may not hold. This cohort had only TCR beta chains sequenced, and the lack of alpha or paired-chain data limited which features could be detected. According to a later analysis, parvovirus B19, influenza, CMV and Epstein-Barr virus appeared linked to several top co-occurrence clusters. Because HLA typing was missing for some donors at each locus, association tests included only the typed subset. A further reported finding was that TCR beta sequences accurately predicted the HLA-A and HLA-B alleles for most subjects in the first cohort. In a later analysis, the rate of TCR association differed among HLA loci, with DRB1 alleles having the most associated TCRs and HLA-C alleles having the fewest. At a false discovery rate of 0.05, a later analysis linked some 18,000 TCR beta sequences to specific HLA alleles. Linkage disequilibrium might explain the correlated functional status among segregating V segments, but an unknown experimental factor could not be excluded. A cluster of highly shared sequence variants was judged likely to be a technical artifact of the sequencing pipeline. An association between a missense DCLRE1C variant and V-gene and J-gene trimming of TCR beta chains was found in a later genetic analysis and replicated in an independent cohort. In a later analysis, HLA-associated TCR beta chains were found to be more clonally expanded and to have lower generation probabilities than equally common non-associated chains. Most TCR sequences were observed very rarely across donors, whereas some public TCRs were present in many individuals.

A remark on this clone: Its antigen is not yet known. No clone much larger than this one lies a single base away; base qualities are absent.

The protocol used for the library was the immunoSEQ multiplex PCR assay. A mixture of 60 forward primers for TCR Vbeta segments and 13 reverse primers for TCR Jbeta segments was used in the multiplex PCR. The CDR3 region of rearranged TCR beta genes was amplified from genomic DNA with a multiplex PCR assay. The amplified TCR beta libraries were sequenced on the Illumina HiSeq System as 87-base-pair reads. The paper's data handling went like this. Across the 500 to 850 repertoires, a later analysis counted roughly 84 million unique TCR beta chains, about 10 million of which were shared by at least two donors. A nearest-neighbor algorithm error-corrected the raw reads and collapsed the reads into unique sequences, merging closely related sequences to remove PCR and sequencing errors. CDR3 sequences were aligned to IMGT reference sequences to assign V, D and J gene segments. For a sequence to be retained, a match of at least six nucleotides was required to both a V gene segment and a J gene segment. Rearrangements were classified as productive when the CDR3 lacked stop codons and remained in frame with V and J, and all other rearrangements were classified as non-productive. Following IMGT convention, CDR3 was defined as the stretch from the second conserved V-encoded cysteine to the conserved J-encoded phenylalanine. Sequences without an unambiguous match to a single V gene segment were excluded from the earlier analysis of a few hundred of the donors. An earlier analysis of a few hundred of the donors called V segments functional above 56.7% productive rearrangements and segregating when the between-donor standard deviation exceeded 5%. A statistical classification framework was built to diagnose cytomegalovirus status from the catalog of TCR beta chain sequences. V and J gene assignment, in a later analysis, came from comparing TCR nucleotide sequences with IMGT/GENE-DB human TR gene sequences. A later analysis assigned CDR3 sequences and most-parsimonious VDJ recombination scenarios with the TCRdist pipeline. A later analysis defined each TCR beta chain by its CDR3 amino acid sequence plus V-gene family, and excluded reads lacking a unique V-gene family. A later analysis removed 500 to 600 highly shared, low-generation-probability nucleotide sequences to deal with suspected cross-contamination and a sequencing artifact. In a later analysis, a clonal expansion index for each public chain was calculated from normalized within-repertoire ranks of inferred template counts. Generation probabilities in a later analysis came from a VDJ recombination model fitted to out-of-frame rearrangements, and those results were checked against IGoR. Hypergeometric tests were used in a later analysis to score TCR-TCR, TCR-HLA and TCR-CMV co-occurrence, with a repertoire-size bias correction applied to the TCR pairs. False discovery rates were estimated in a later analysis by permuting HLA or CMV assignments 20 times. In a later analysis, co-occurring TCRs were grouped using DBSCAN, with TCRdist sequence similarity added in when clustering inside HLA-allele-positive subsets. Repertoires with fewer than 30,000 or more than 120,000 public chains, plus five repertoires with anomalous nucleotide sharing, were excluded from co-occurrence clustering. TCRdb's version of the immuneACCESS table is confined to in-frame rearrangements and falls short of the full clone set. An unresolved V gene accounts for under half of the shortfall where checked; the remainder is of unknown origin. V, J and clone size are those of that table, while D and trimming were read from the DNA. Within this sample are roughly 120,000 clones, with roughly two thirds of them counted one time only. The ten largest clones represent roughly 1.5% of the sample.

The cohort was made up of roughly 670 healthy bone marrow donors. At the time of sampling, all cohort members were nominally healthy, though unrecorded immune exposures were likely present. The donor was CMV seropositive and belonged to the group of more than 250 seropositive cohort members. Every donor gave a peripheral blood sample, and the peripheral blood mononuclear cells from that sample were used for TCR beta sequencing. Genomic DNA extraction from the blood cell samples was performed with the Qiagen DNeasy Blood Extraction Kit. The specimen was PBMCs. This chain joins TRBV15 to TRBJ1-1, and TRBD1 may be the D gene, going by 5 matching bases. The source is a man between 25 and 39 years old in good health and CMV-seropositive. The DNA is TGTGCCACCAGCAAACTTAGGGGCATGGGCACTGAAGCTTTCTTT. Its amino acids are CATSKLRGMGTEAFF.